Listed below are T cell receptor beta chains from one sample, sequenced in a study of blood T cell repertoires in COVID-19. Data came from immunoSEQ multiplex PCR; TCRdb stores just in-frame clones and leaves some out. Of fewer than 300,000 clones detected, around 89% appear once; the ten largest clones hold roughly 6%. Sample: peripheral blood. The receptors stem from a woman between 45 and 60 years old with COVID-19, enrolled during active disease. The CDR3 runs from the conserved cysteine through the conserved F or W. A D gene is named only where the DNA matches it firmly. Rows give clone size only sometimes, using once, few, many, or a class for an expanded clone.

d_call: TRBD2; clone_size: -; v_call: TRBV6-2/TRBV6-3; j_call: TRBJ2-3; cdr3_aa: CASSNSGRIGDTQYF
d_call: -; clone_size: once; v_call: TRBV3-1/TRBV3-2; j_call: TRBJ2-5; cdr3_aa: CASSSPGHQETQYF
d_call: -; clone_size: -; v_call: TRBV7-8; j_call: TRBJ1-2; cdr3_aa: CASSLFDSENYGYTF
d_call: -; clone_size: once; v_call: TRBV18; j_call: TRBJ1-1; cdr3_aa: CASSPGVREVTEAFF
d_call: TRBD2; clone_size: -; v_call: TRBV4-1; j_call: TRBJ2-7; cdr3_aa: CASSQDRREKGYEQYF
d_call: TRBD1; clone_size: -; v_call: TRBV30; j_call: TRBJ1-5; cdr3_aa: CAWSVRRGQGMYSNQPQHF
d_call: TRBD1; clone_size: once; v_call: TRBV3-1/TRBV3-2; j_call: TRBJ1-4; cdr3_aa: CASSRQGREKLFF
d_call: -; clone_size: -; v_call: TRBV7-9; j_call: TRBJ2-5; cdr3_aa: CASSPTGYQETQYF
d_call: TRBD2; clone_size: -; v_call: TRBV11-3; j_call: TRBJ2-1; cdr3_aa: CASSLEGGSSYNEQFF
d_call: TRBD2; clone_size: -; v_call: TRBV3-1/TRBV3-2; j_call: TRBJ2-1; cdr3_aa: CASSHVSRGLAEYYNEQFF
d_call: -; clone_size: -; v_call: TRBV13; j_call: TRBJ1-2; cdr3_aa: CASSLGGSPHGYTF
d_call: TRBD1; clone_size: -; v_call: TRBV7-2; j_call: TRBJ2-7; cdr3_aa: CASSFAGTGNYEQYF
d_call: -; clone_size: -; v_call: TRBV7-9; j_call: TRBJ1-1; cdr3_aa: CASSKRDPGSSHLAFF
d_call: -; clone_size: -; v_call: TRBV30; j_call: TRBJ1-2; cdr3_aa: CAWSVLGGSGYTF
d_call: TRBD1; clone_size: -; v_call: TRBV27; j_call: TRBJ1-6; cdr3_aa: CASSLAGTGVHNSPLHF
d_call: -; clone_size: -; v_call: TRBV7-6; j_call: TRBJ1-1; cdr3_aa: CASSLAERGGGTEAFF
d_call: -; clone_size: -; v_call: TRBV16; j_call: TRBJ2-5; cdr3_aa: CASSPNRKETQYF
d_call: TRBD1; clone_size: -; v_call: TRBV30; j_call: TRBJ2-7; cdr3_aa: CAWSPDRRVYEQYF
d_call: TRBD2; clone_size: -; v_call: TRBV19; j_call: TRBJ2-2; cdr3_aa: CASSALAGGLSGELFF
d_call: -; clone_size: -; v_call: TRBV18; j_call: TRBJ2-7; cdr3_aa: CASSPRPGSYEQYF
d_call: -; clone_size: -; v_call: TRBV30; j_call: TRBJ1-2; cdr3_aa: CAWSVGVVEGYTF
d_call: TRBD1; clone_size: once; v_call: TRBV27; j_call: TRBJ1-1; cdr3_aa: CASSIQGARVTEAFF
d_call: -; clone_size: once; v_call: TRBV5-4; j_call: TRBJ2-2; cdr3_aa: CAFLVAGTNTGELFF
d_call: -; clone_size: -; v_call: TRBV7-2; j_call: TRBJ2-7; cdr3_aa: CASSLAGGAYEQYF
d_call: -; clone_size: -; v_call: TRBV7-9; j_call: TRBJ2-1; cdr3_aa: CASRWTEENEQFF
d_call: TRBD2; clone_size: -; v_call: TRBV2; j_call: TRBJ2-2; cdr3_aa: CASSETSGTGELFF
d_call: -; clone_size: -; v_call: TRBV19; j_call: TRBJ1-5; cdr3_aa: CASRAARGQPQHF
d_call: TRBD1; clone_size: -; v_call: TRBV4-2; j_call: TRBJ2-5; cdr3_aa: CASSHATGGHLETQYF
d_call: -; clone_size: few; v_call: TRBV7-2; j_call: TRBJ1-1; cdr3_aa: CASSLGGRAEAFF
d_call: TRBD2; clone_size: -; v_call: TRBV15; j_call: TRBJ2-7; cdr3_aa: CATSRSRTSGIYSYEQYF
d_call: -; clone_size: -; v_call: TRBV21-1; j_call: TRBJ2-1; cdr3_aa: CASSKGPGGSTNEQFF
d_call: TRBD1; clone_size: -; v_call: TRBV5-4; j_call: TRBJ1-1; cdr3_aa: CASSWDSSKNTEAFF
d_call: TRBD2; clone_size: -; v_call: TRBV7-2; j_call: TRBJ2-5; cdr3_aa: CASSLRLAGEETQYF
d_call: TRBD1; clone_size: -; v_call: TRBV24-1; j_call: TRBJ2-1; cdr3_aa: CATSDWGGTGARDEQFF
d_call: -; clone_size: -; v_call: TRBV30; j_call: TRBJ2-7; cdr3_aa: CAWSGVHEQYF
d_call: -; clone_size: -; v_call: TRBV5-1; j_call: TRBJ2-7; cdr3_aa: CASSLSQGGEQYF
d_call: TRBD1; clone_size: once; v_call: TRBV19; j_call: TRBJ2-5; cdr3_aa: CASSIRQGVETQYF